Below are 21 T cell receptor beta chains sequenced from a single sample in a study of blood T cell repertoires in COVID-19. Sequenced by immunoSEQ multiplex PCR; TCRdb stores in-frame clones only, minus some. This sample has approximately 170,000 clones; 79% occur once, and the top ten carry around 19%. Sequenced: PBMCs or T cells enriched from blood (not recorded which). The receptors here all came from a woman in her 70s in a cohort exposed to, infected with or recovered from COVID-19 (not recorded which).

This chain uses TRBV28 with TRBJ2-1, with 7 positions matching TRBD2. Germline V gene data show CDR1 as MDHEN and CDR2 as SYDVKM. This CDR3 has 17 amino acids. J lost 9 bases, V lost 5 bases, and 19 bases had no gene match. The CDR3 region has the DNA TGTGCCAGCAGTGCCTCGGAGGGAGGGAGCGGTCGGGCTGAGCAGTTCTTC. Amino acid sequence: CASSASEGGSGRAEQFF.

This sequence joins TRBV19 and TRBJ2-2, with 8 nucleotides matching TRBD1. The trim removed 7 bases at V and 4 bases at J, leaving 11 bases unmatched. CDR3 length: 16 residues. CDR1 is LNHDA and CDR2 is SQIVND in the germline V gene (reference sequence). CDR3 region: CASISRRTGRTGELFF. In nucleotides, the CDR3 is TGTGCCAGTATATCACGTCGGACAGGGCGCACCGGGGAGCTGTTTTTT.

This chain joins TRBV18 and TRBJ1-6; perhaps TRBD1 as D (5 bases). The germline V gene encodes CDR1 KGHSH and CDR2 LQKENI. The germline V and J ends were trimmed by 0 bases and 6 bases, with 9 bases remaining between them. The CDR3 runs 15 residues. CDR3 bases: TGTGCCAGCTCACCACCGACAGCGTCTAATTCACCCCTCCACTTT. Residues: CASSPPTASNSPLHF.

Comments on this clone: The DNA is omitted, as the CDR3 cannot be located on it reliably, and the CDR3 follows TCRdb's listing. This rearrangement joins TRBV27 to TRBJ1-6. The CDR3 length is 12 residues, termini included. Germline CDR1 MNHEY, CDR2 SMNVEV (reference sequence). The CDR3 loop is CASSSSNSPLHF.

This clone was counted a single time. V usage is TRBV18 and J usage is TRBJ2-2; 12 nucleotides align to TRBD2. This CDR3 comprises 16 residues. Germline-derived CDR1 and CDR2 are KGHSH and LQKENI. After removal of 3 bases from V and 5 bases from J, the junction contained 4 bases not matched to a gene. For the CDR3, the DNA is TGTGCCAGCTCACCTTGGACTAGCGGGATTACCGGGGAGCTGTTTTTT. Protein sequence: CASSPWTSGITGELFF. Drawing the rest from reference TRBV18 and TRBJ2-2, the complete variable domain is NAGVMQNPRHLVRRRGQEARLRCSPMKGHSHVYWYRQLPEEGLKFMVYLQKENIIDESGMPKERFSAEFPKEGPSILRIQQVVRGDSAAYFCASSPWTSGITGELFFGEGSRLTVL.

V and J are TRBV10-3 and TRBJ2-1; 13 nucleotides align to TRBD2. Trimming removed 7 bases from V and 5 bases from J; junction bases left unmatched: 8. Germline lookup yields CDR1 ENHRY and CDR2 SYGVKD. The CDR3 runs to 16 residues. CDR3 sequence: CAIKGGLAGYDNEQFF. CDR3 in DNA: TGTGCCATCAAGGGGGGACTAGCGGGATATGACAATGAGCAGTTCTTC.

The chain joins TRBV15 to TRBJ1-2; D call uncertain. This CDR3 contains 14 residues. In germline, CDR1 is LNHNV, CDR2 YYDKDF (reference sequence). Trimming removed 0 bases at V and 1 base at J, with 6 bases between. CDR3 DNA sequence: TGTGCCACCAGCAGAGATCCAATTAACTATGGCTACACCTTC. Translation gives CATSRDPINYGYTF.

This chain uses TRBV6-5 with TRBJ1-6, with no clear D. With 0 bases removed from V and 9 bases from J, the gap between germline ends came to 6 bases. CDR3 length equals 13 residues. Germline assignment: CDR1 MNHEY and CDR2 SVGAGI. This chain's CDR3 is CASSYSTSSPLHF. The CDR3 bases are TGTGCCAGCAGTTACTCGACATCTTCACCCCTCCACTTT.

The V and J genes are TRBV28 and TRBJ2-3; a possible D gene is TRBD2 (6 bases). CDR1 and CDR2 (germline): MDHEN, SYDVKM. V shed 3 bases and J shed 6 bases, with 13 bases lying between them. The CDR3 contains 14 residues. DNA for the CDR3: TGTGCCAGCAGTTTTCCGGCGGGACCTGATACGCAGTATTTT. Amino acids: CASSFPAGPDTQYF.

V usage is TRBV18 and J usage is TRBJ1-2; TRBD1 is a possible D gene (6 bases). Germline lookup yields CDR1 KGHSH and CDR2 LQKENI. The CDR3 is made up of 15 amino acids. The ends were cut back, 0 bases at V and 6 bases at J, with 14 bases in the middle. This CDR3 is CASSPPEGGLDGYTF. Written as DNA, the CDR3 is TGTGCCAGCTCACCACCCGAAGGGGGTCTGGATGGCTACACCTTC.

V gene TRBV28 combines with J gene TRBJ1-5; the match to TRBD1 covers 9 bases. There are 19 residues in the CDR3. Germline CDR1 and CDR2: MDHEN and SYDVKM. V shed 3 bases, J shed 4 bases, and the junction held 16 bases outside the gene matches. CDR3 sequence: CASSFSPDRGMGLNQPQHF. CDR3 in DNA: TGTGCCAGCAGTTTCTCCCCGGACAGGGGAATGGGTTTAAATCAGCCCCAGCATTTT.

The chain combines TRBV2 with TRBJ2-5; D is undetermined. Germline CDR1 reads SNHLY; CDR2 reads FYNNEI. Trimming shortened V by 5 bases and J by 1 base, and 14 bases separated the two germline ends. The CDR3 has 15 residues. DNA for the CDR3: TGTGCCAGCAGTCCTACAGTATCCCCCCAAGAGACCCAGTACTTC. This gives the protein CASSPTVSPQETQYF.

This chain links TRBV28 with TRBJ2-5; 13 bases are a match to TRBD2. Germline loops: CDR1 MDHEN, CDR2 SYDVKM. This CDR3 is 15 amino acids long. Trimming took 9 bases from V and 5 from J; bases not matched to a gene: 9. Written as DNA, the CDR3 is TGTGCCAGTAAACTAGCGGGAGGGTCCGTTGAGACCCAGTACTTC. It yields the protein CASKLAGGSVETQYF. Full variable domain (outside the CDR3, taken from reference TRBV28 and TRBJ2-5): DVKVTQSSRYLVKRTGEKVFLECVQDMDHENMFWYRQDPGLGLRLIYFSYDVKMKEKGDIPEGYSVSREKKERFSLILESASTNQTSMYLCASKLAGGSVETQYFGPGTRLLVL.

CDR3 protein: CASSPGGRATYNEQFF. The CDR3 region has the DNA TGCGCCAGCAGCCCAGGGGGGCGGGCCACCTACAATGAGCAGTTCTTC. The V and J genes are TRBV4-3 and TRBJ2-1; D may be TRBD1 (7 bases). CDR3 length equals 16 residues. Germline V gives CDR1 LGHNA, CDR2 YSLEER. With 4 bases removed from V and 2 bases from J, the gap between germline ends came to 15 bases.

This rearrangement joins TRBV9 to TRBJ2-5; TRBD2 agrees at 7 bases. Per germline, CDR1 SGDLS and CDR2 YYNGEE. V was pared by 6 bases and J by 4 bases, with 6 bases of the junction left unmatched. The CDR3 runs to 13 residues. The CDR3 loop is CASNLGGAETQYF. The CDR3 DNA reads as TGTGCCAGCAACCTGGGAGGGGCAGAGACCCAGTACTTC.

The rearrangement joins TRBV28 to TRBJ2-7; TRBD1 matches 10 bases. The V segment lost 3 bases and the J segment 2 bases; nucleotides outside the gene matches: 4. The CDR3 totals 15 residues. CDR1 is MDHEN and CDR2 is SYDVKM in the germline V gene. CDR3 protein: CASSLLGTGAYEQYF. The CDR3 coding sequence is TGTGCCAGCAGTTTGCTCGGGACAGGGGCCTACGAGCAGTACTTC.

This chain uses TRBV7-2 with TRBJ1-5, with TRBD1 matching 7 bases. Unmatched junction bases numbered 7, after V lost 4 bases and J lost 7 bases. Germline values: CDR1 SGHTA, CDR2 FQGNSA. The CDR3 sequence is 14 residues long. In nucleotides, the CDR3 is TGTGCCAGCAGCTCCAAGACAGGGTTGCAGCCCCAGCATTTT. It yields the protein CASSSKTGLQPQHF.

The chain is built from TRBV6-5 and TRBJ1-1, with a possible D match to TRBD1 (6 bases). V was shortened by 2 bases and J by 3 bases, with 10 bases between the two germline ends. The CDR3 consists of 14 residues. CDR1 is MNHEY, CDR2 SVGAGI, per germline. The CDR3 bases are TGTGCCAGCAGTTACAAGGGGGGGGACACTGAAGCTTTCTTT. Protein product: CASSYKGGDTEAFF.

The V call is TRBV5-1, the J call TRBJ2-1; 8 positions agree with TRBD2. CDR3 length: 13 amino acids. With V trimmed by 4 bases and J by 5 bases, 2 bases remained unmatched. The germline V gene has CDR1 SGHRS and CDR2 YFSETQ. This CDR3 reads CASSPGGDNEQFF. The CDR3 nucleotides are TGCGCCAGCAGCCCGGGAGGGGACAATGAGCAGTTCTTC.

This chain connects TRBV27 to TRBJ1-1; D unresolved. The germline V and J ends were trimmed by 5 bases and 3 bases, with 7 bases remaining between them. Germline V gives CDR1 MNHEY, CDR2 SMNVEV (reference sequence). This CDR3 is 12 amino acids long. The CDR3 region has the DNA TGTGCCAGCAGTAACGGTTACACTGAAGCTTTCTTT. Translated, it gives CASSNGYTEAFF.

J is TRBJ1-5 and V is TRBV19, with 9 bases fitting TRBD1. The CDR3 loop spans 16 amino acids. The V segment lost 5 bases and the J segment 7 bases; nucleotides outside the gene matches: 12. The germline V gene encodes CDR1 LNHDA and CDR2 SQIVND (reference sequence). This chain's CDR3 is CASSLNGDRVGQPQHF. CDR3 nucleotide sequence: TGTGCCAGTAGTCTGAACGGGGACAGGGTTGGACAGCCCCAGCATTTT.